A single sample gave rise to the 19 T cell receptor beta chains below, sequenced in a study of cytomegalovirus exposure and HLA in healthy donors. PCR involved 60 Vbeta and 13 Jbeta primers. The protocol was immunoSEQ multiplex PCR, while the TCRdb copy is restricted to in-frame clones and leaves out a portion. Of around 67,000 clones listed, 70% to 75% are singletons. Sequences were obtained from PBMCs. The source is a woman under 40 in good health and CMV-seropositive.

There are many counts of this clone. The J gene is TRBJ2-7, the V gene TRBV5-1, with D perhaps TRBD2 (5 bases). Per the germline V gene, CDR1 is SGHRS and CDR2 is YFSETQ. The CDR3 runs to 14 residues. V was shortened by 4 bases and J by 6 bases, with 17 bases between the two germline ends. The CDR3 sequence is CASSPPGGAFEQYF. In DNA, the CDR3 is TGCGCCAGCAGCCCGCCCGGAGGTGCGTTCGAGCAGTACTTC.

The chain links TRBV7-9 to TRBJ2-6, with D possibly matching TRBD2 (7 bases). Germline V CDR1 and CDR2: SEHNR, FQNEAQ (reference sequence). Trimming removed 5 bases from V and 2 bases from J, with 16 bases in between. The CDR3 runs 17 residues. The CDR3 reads CASSPPVGGPGANVLTF. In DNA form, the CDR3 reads TGTGCCAGCAGCCCCCCAGTGGGGGGGCCTGGGGCCAACGTCCTGACTTTC. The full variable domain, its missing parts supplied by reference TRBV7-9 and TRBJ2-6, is DTGVSQNPRHKITKRGQNVTFRCDPISEHNRLYWYRQTLGQGPEFLTYFQNEAQLEKSRLLSDRFSAERPKGSFSTLEIQRTEQGDSAMYLCASSPPVGGPGANVLTFGAGSRLTVL.

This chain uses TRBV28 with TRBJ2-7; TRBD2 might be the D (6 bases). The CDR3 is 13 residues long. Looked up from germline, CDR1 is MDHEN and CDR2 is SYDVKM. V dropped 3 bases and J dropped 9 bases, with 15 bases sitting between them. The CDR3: CASSFFAGTVQYF. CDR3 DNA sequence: TGTGCCAGCAGTTTTTTCGCGGGAACGGTGCAGTACTTC.

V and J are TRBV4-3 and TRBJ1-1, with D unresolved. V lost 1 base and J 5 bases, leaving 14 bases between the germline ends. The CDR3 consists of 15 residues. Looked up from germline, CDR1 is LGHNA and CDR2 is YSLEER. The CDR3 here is CASSQVGREGTEAFF. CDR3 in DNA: TGCGCCAGCAGCCAAGTCGGAAGGGAGGGTACTGAAGCTTTCTTT.

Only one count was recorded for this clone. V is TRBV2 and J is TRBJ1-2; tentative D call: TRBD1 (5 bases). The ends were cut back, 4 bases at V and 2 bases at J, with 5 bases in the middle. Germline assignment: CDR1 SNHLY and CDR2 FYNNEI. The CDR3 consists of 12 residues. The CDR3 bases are TGTGCCAGCAGTGGGACAAACTATGGCTACACCTTC. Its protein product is CASSGTNYGYTF. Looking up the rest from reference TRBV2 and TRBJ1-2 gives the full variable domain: EPEVTQTPSHQVTQMGQEVILRCVPISNHLYFYWYRQILGQKVEFLVSFYNNEISEKSEIFDDQFSVERPDGSNFTLKIRSTKLEDSAMYFCASSGTNYGYTFGSGTRLTVV.

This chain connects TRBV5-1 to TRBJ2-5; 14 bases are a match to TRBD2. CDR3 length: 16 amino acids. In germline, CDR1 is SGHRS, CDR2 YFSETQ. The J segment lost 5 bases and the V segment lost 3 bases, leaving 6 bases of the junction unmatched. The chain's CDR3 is CASSSGTSGRIETQYF. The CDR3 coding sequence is TGCGCCAGCAGCTCGGGGACTAGCGGGAGAATCGAGACCCAGTACTTC.

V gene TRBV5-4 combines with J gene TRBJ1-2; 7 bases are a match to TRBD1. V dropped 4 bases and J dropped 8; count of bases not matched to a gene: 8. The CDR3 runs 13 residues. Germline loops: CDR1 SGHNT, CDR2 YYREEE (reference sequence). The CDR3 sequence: CASSPDRERGYTF. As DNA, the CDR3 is TGTGCCAGCAGCCCCGACAGGGAGAGGGGCTACACCTTC. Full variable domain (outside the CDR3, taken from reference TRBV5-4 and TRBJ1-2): ETGVTQSPTHLIKTRGQQVTLRCSSQSGHNTVSWYQQALGQGPQFIFQYYREEENGRGNFPPRFSGLQFPNYSSELNVNALELDDSALYLCASSPDRERGYTFGSGTRLTVV.

This CDR3 is CASSLMGADTQYF. The CDR3 DNA reads TGTGCCAGCAGCTTAATGGGAGCGGATACGCAGTATTTT. The V call is TRBV7-6, the J call TRBJ2-3; perhaps TRBD2 as D (5 bases). CDR1 is SGHVS, CDR2 FNYEAQ, per germline. The V gene lost 2 bases and the J gene lost 6 bases, with 9 bases spanning the gap. This CDR3 is 13 amino acids long.

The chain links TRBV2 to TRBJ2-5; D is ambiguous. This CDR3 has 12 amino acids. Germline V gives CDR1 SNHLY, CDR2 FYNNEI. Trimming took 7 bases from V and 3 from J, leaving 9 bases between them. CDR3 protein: CASMRSKETQYF. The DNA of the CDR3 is TGTGCCAGCATGAGGTCCAAAGAGACCCAGTACTTC.

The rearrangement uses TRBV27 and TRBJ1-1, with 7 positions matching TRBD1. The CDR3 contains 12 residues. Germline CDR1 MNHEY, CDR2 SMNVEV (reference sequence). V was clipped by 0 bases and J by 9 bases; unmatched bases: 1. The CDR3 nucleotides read TGTGCCAGCAGTTTATCGGACAGGAAAGCTTTCTTT. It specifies CASSLSDRKAFF.

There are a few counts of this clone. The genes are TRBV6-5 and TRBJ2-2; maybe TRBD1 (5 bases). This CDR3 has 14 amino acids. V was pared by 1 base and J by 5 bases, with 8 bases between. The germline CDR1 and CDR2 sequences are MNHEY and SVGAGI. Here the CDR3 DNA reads TGTGCCAGCAGTTACTGGGGCCTGACCGGGGAGCTGTTTTTT. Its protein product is CASSYWGLTGELFF.

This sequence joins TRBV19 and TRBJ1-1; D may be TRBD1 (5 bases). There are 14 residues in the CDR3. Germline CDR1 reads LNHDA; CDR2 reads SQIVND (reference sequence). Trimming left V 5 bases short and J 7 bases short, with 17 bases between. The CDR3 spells CASSYGHRIGEAFF. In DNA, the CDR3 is TGTGCCAGTAGTTACGGACACAGAATCGGTGAAGCTTTCTTT.

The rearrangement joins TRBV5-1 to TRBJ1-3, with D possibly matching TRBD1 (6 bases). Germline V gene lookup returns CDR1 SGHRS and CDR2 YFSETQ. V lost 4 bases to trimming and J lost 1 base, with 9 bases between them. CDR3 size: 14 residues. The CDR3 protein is CASSPQGSGNTIYF. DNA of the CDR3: TGCGCCAGCAGCCCACAGGGTTCTGGAAACACCATATATTTT. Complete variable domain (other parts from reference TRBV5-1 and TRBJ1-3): KAGVTQTPRYLIKTRGQQVTLSCSPISGHRSVSWYQQTPGQGLQFLFEYFSETQRNKGNFPGRFSGRQFSNSRSEMNVSTLELGDSALYLCASSPQGSGNTIYFGEGSWLTVV.

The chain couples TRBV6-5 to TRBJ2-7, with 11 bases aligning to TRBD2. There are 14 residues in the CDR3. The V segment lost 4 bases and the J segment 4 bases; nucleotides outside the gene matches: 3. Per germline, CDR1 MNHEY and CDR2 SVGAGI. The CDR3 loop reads CASSSPSGRYEQYF. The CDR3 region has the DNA TGTGCCAGCAGTTCACCTAGCGGGAGGTACGAGCAGTACTTC.

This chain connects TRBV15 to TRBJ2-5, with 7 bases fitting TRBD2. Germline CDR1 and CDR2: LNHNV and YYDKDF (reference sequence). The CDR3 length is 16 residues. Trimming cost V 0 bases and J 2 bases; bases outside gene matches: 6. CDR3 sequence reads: CATSRDLGGGQETQYF. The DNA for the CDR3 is TGTGCCACCAGCAGAGATCTCGGCGGGGGACAAGAGACCCAGTACTTC.

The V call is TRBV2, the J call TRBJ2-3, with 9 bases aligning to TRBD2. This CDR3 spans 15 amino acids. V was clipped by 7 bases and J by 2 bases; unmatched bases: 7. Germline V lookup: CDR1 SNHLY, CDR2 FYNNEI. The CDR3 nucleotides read TGTGCCAGCAAGACTAGCGGAGGATACACAGATACGCAGTATTTT. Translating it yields CASKTSGGYTDTQYF.

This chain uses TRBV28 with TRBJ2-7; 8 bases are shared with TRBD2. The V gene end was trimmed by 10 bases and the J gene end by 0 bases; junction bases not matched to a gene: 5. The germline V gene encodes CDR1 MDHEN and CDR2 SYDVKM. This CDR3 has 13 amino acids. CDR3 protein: CAIIAGSSYEQYF. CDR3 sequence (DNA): TGTGCCATCATAGCGGGAAGCTCCTACGAGCAGTACTTC.

This chain's CDR3 is CASSVMGGSSYEQYF. The DNA of the CDR3 is TGTGCCAGCAGTGTGATGGGGGGGAGCTCCTACGAGCAGTACTTC. This chain links TRBV28 with TRBJ2-7; 7 nucleotides line up with TRBD2. Trimming cost V 5 bases and J 0 bases; bases outside gene matches: 7. This CDR3 is built from 15 residues. Germline V gene lookup returns CDR1 MDHEN and CDR2 SYDVKM.

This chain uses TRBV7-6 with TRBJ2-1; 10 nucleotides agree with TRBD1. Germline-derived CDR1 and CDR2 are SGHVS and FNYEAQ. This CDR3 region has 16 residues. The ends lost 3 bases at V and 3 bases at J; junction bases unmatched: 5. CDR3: CASSLTGGSYYNEQFF. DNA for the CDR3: TGTGCCAGCAGCTTGACAGGGGGCTCGTACTACAATGAGCAGTTCTTC.